The 30 T cell receptor beta chains given below trace back to one sample, sequenced in a study of Ad26.COV2.S vaccination and SARS-CoV-2 variants. The table came from immunoSEQ multiplex PCR; TCRdb's copy has only in-frame clones and leaves some out. The table has around 350,000 clones, about 85% seen once. Treatment described: over 15 received Ad26.COV2.S at low or high dose, single or two shots; several received placebo; per-sample allocation not given. Samples analyzed were those drawn on day 63 after the first vaccine or placebo injection. The material was peripheral blood, obtained in a trial of Ad26.COV2.S vaccine versus placebo. The receptors here all came from a person between 18 and 59 years old who received the Ad26.COV2.S COVID-19 vaccine or a placebo.

This clone was recorded once. V and J are TRBV10-1 and TRBJ2-5, with D possibly matching TRBD2 (6 bases). V shed 0 bases and J shed 1 base, with 9 bases lying between them. From germline, CDR1 is WNHNN and CDR2 SYGVQD (reference sequence). CDR3 size: 15 residues. The CDR3 DNA sequence: TGCGCCAGCAGTGAGTCTGGTAGCGGCCAAGAGACCCAGTACTTC. Translating gives CASSESGSGQETQYF.

This clone is a singleton in its sample. V gene TRBV18 combines with J gene TRBJ2-5, with TRBD1 identical over 7 bases. This CDR3 is 15 amino acids long. Germline trimming cut 1 base from V and 2 bases from J; bases unmatched to any gene: 4. CDR1 KGHSH and CDR2 LQKENI come from the germline V gene. CDR3 sequence reads: CASSPQSGGQETQYF. The CDR3 DNA sequence: TGTGCCAGCTCACCACAGTCAGGGGGTCAAGAGACCCAGTACTTC.

V and J are TRBV5-4 and TRBJ2-3; D tentatively reads TRBD1 or TRBD2 (6 bases each). V lost 1 base to trimming and J lost 1 base, with 13 bases between them. Per the germline V gene, CDR1 is SGHNT and CDR2 is YYREEE (reference sequence). This CDR3 is 16 amino acids long. CDR3 region: CASSLMGGHGTDTQYF. DNA of the CDR3: TGTGCCAGCAGCTTGATGGGGGGACATGGCACAGATACGCAGTATTTT.

The chain employs TRBV27 and TRBJ2-1, with TRBD2 identical over 10 bases. CDR1 and CDR2 from the germline V gene are MNHEY and SMNVEV (reference sequence). This CDR3 comprises 19 residues. J gave up 5 bases and V 0 bases, and 13 bases lay outside the gene matches. The CDR3 nucleotides read TGTGCCAGCAGTTTATCCCCGCCCCCAGCGGGGGGGCTGAACAATGAGCAGTTCTTC. Amino acid sequence: CASSLSPPPAGGLNNEQFF.

The CDR3 reads CASSPTGTGGTDTQYF. DNA of the CDR3: TGCGCCAGCAGCCCGACCGGGACAGGGGGCACAGATACGCAGTATTTT. The chain uses TRBV4-3 and TRBJ2-3; 10 nucleotides agree with TRBD1. Germline CDR1 LGHNA, CDR2 YSLEER. The V and J ends lost 4 bases and 1 base, in that order; junction bases with no gene match: 5. This CDR3 region has 16 residues.

This chain links TRBV11-2 with TRBJ1-1; D is perhaps TRBD1 (6 bases). CDR1 and CDR2 (germline): SGHAT, FQNNGV. This CDR3 contains 15 residues. V was pared by 5 bases and J by 3 bases, with 16 bases between. The CDR3 DNA is TGTGCCAGCAGCCGAGTCGAGGGGGGGTACACTGAAGCTTTCTTT. Its protein is CASSRVEGGYTEAFF.

The J gene is TRBJ2-5, the V gene TRBV28; a possible D gene is TRBD1 (5 bases). The germline CDR1 and CDR2 sequences are MDHEN and SYDVKM. Trimming pared 6 bases from V and 5 bases from J, leaving 19 bases between. This CDR3 has 15 amino acids. In nucleotides, the CDR3 is TGTGCCAGCAGCTACGGACCTTATAAGGGGGAGACCCAGTACTTC. Protein product: CASSYGPYKGETQYF.

The rearrangement links TRBV9 to TRBJ1-4; D is possibly TRBD1 (6 bases). Trimming took off 6 bases at V and 2 bases at J, with 14 bases between the two ends. Germline loops: CDR1 SGDLS, CDR2 YYNGEE. The CDR3 consists of 15 residues. CDR3 nucleotides: TGTGCCAGCATTATGGGGGCGCCGACTAATGAAAAACTGTTTTTT. Amino acid sequence: CASIMGAPTNEKLFF.

V is TRBV3-1 (or the pseudogene TRBV3-2) and J is TRBJ1-2; D is perhaps TRBD1 (6 bases). The germline V gene encodes CDR1 LGHDT and CDR2 YNNKEL (reference sequence). The V gene lost 3 bases and the J gene lost 5 bases, with 13 bases spanning the gap. This CDR3 spans 14 amino acids. DNA for the CDR3: TGTGCCAGCAGCCAGGGACAAAACTCATATGGCTACACCTTC. This translates into CASSQGQNSYGYTF.

This chain links TRBV6-5 with TRBJ2-1; a weak D match, TRBD1 (6 bases). From germline, CDR1 is MNHEY and CDR2 SVGAGI. V was trimmed by 0 bases and J by 7 bases, leaving 13 bases between them. The CDR3 contains 15 residues. CDR3 loop: CASSYSKADSNEQFF. The CDR3 DNA sequence: TGTGCCAGCAGTTACTCGAAGGCGGACAGTAATGAGCAGTTCTTC.

This clone was observed once. The chain has TRBV6-5 and TRBJ2-2; 8 bases align to TRBD2. Germline CDR1 is MNHEY and CDR2 is SVGAGI. The CDR3 loop spans 15 amino acids. The V and J ends lost 6 bases and 0 bases, in that order; junction bases with no gene match: 3. The CDR3 region has the DNA TGTGCCAGCAGGTCGGGACTAGCGAACACCGGGGAGCTGTTTTTT. Translating gives CASRSGLANTGELFF.

The chain has TRBV6-5 and TRBJ2-5; 8 bases fit TRBD2. CDR3 length: 14 amino acids. The V segment lost 2 bases and the J segment 5 bases; nucleotides outside the gene matches: 4. The germline V gene encodes CDR1 MNHEY and CDR2 SVGAGI. The CDR3, as DNA: TGTGCCAGCAGTTACGTCGCGGGGGGTGAGACCCAGTACTTC. It specifies CASSYVAGGETQYF.

This rearrangement joins TRBV4-3 to TRBJ2-7; D is ambiguous. V lost 3 bases and J 2 bases, leaving 14 bases between the germline ends. Germline V CDR1 and CDR2: LGHNA, YSLEER. The CDR3 runs 15 residues. The CDR3 region is CASSQGSGFAYEQYF. The CDR3 coding sequence is TGCGCCAGCAGCCAGGGATCCGGGTTCGCCTACGAGCAGTACTTC.

The rearrangement joins TRBV18 to TRBJ2-7; TRBD1 agrees at 8 bases. CDR1 and CDR2 (germline): KGHSH, LQKENI. CDR3 size: 13 residues. V shed 4 bases, J shed 3 bases, and the junction held 2 bases outside the gene matches. CDR3 sequence reads: CASSQDRDYEQYF. The CDR3, as DNA: TGTGCCAGCTCACAGGACAGGGACTACGAGCAGTACTTC.

This chain joins TRBV11-2 and TRBJ2-1; tentative D call: TRBD1 (5 bases). Trimming stripped 4 bases from V and 6 bases from J, with 16 bases between. The CDR3 spans 15 residues. Germline CDR1 and CDR2: SGHAT and FQNNGV. CDR3 DNA: TGTGCCAGCAGCTCCATCGATCGACAGCCCAATGAGCAGTTCTTC. Translating it yields CASSSIDRQPNEQFF.

In this sample, this clone turned up once. The chain has TRBV2 and TRBJ2-1, with TRBD2 matching 8 bases. CDR3 length: 15 residues. Germline V CDR1 and CDR2: SNHLY, FYNNEI. V lost 4 bases to trimming and J lost 2 bases; unmatched junction nucleotides: 4. The CDR3 DNA sequence: TGTGCCAGCAGTGTTGGAGCGGGGGCCTACAATGAGCAGTTCTTC. This translates into CASSVGAGAYNEQFF.

The chain recombines TRBV7-2 with TRBJ2-3; perhaps TRBD2 as D (7 bases). Germline V gene lookup returns CDR1 SGHTA and CDR2 FQGNSA. The CDR3 sequence is 16 residues long. V was shortened by 1 base and J by 0 bases, with 11 bases between the two germline ends. The CDR3 DNA is TGTGCCAGCAGCTTAGGGGGGGGGCTAAGCACAGATACGCAGTATTTT. It specifies CASSLGGGLSTDTQYF. Supplemented by reference TRBV7-2 and TRBJ2-3, the full variable domain reads GAGVSQSPSNKVTEKGKDVELRCDPISGHTALYWYRQSLGQGLEFLIYFQGNSAPDKSGLPSDRFSAERTGGSVSTLTIQRTQQEDSAVYLCASSLGGGLSTDTQYFGPGTRLTVL.

The gene calls are TRBV7-8 and TRBJ2-1; perhaps TRBD2 as D (6 bases). V was pared by 2 bases and J by 5 bases, with 13 bases between. CDR3 length: 15 residues. Per germline, CDR1 SGHVS and CDR2 FQNEAQ. The CDR3 nucleotides are TGTGCCAGCAGCTTAATTATGCGCGGGGACAATGAGCAGTTCTTC. Residues: CASSLIMRGDNEQFF.

This chain uses TRBV10-3 with TRBJ2-1; 10 bases line up with TRBD2. The CDR3 is made up of 15 amino acids. Germline CDR1 is ENHRY and CDR2 is SYGVKD. V trimming: 4 bases; J trimming: 8 bases; junction bases outside the gene matches: 8. CDR3 bases: TGTGCCATCAGTGTAGTGGCTAGCGGGAGCCATGAGCAGTTCTTC. The encoded protein is CAISVVASGSHEQFF.

The chain recombines TRBV7-2 with TRBJ1-1; 8 positions match TRBD1. The CDR3 has 16 amino acids. V dropped 2 bases and J dropped 0; count of bases not matched to a gene: 5. Germline lookup yields CDR1 SGHTA and CDR2 FQGNSA. This CDR3 reads CASSLTDRVVNTEAFF. In DNA, the CDR3 is TGTGCCAGCAGCTTAACGGACAGGGTCGTGAACACTGAAGCTTTCTTT.

This CDR3 reads CASSLWAGLGTEAFF. The CDR3 DNA reads as TGTGCCAGCAGCTTGTGGGCCGGGCTGGGCACTGAAGCTTTCTTT. This chain joins TRBV5-5 and TRBJ1-1, with D unresolved. Trimming cost V 1 base and J 4 bases, with 14 bases left between them. This CDR3 has 15 amino acids. Germline CDR1 SGHKS, CDR2 YYEKEE (reference sequence).

The J gene is TRBJ1-5, the V gene TRBV7-2, with 11 bases aligning to TRBD1. Germline trimming cut 5 bases from V and 4 bases from J; bases unmatched to any gene: 7. The CDR3 loop spans 16 amino acids. Germline assignment: CDR1 SGHTA and CDR2 FQGNSA. The CDR3 DNA reads as TGTGCCAGCAGCCTCCGGGACAGGGGGGGGAATCAGCCCCAGCATTTT. Encoded protein: CASSLRDRGGNQPQHF. Full variable domain (remainder filled in from reference TRBV7-2 and TRBJ1-5): GAGVSQSPSNKVTEKGKDVELRCDPISGHTALYWYRQSLGQGLEFLIYFQGNSAPDKSGLPSDRFSAERTGGSVSTLTIQRTQQEDSAVYLCASSLRDRGGNQPQHFGDGTRLSIL.

The V gene is TRBV9, the J gene TRBJ2-1; a weak D match, TRBD1 (5 bases). CDR1 and CDR2 from the germline V gene are SGDLS and YYNGEE. CDR3 length: 15 amino acids. V lost 4 bases, J lost 5 bases, and 16 bases lay in between. The CDR3 nucleotides are TGTGCCAGCAGCCGAGCTTCAGACAGAGACAATGAGCAGTTCTTC. This gives the protein CASSRASDRDNEQFF.

The chain recombines TRBV29-1 with TRBJ2-5, with TRBD1 identical over 7 bases. The ends lost 7 bases at V and 5 bases at J; junction bases unmatched: 10. Looked up from germline, CDR1 is SQVTM and CDR2 is ANQGSEA. The CDR3 extends over 13 amino acids. DNA of the CDR3: TGCAGCGCCATACAGGGGATCCGGGAGACCCAGTACTTC. Its translation: CSAIQGIRETQYF.

This clone appeared a single time. The rearrangement joins TRBV4-1 to TRBJ2-7; TRBD2 matches at 9 bases. Germline V lookup: CDR1 MGHRA, CDR2 YSYEKL. The CDR3 spans 16 residues. J was trimmed by 3 bases and V by 0 bases; bases with no gene match: 6. The CDR3 protein is CASSQEEASGVYEQYF. Here the CDR3 DNA reads TGCGCCAGCAGCCAAGAGGAGGCTAGCGGGGTCTACGAGCAGTACTTC.

This rearrangement joins TRBV30 to TRBJ1-4, with unresolved D. Germline lookup yields CDR1 GTSNPN and CDR2 SVGIG (reference sequence). The CDR3 has 14 amino acids. The V end lost 1 base, the J end lost 8 bases, and 14 bases lay between the germline ends. CDR3 residues: CAWSGAAFGEKLFF. As DNA, the CDR3 is TGTGCCTGGAGTGGGGCAGCGTTCGGAGAAAAACTGTTTTTT.

This clone was seen a single time. The chain combines TRBV27 with TRBJ1-2; D unclear. V lost 2 bases to trimming and J lost 1 base, with 8 bases between them. The CDR3 loop spans 14 amino acids. Per the germline V gene, CDR1 is MNHEY and CDR2 is SMNVEV (reference sequence). Here the CDR3 DNA reads TGTGCCAGCAGTTTACGACCGGATAACTATGGCTACACCTTC. It codes for CASSLRPDNYGYTF.

The chain is built from TRBV5-4 and TRBJ2-3; 11 nucleotides agree with TRBD2. This CDR3 contains 17 residues. V was clipped by 5 bases and J by 7 bases; unmatched bases: 15. CDR1 and CDR2 (germline): SGHNT, YYREEE (reference sequence). The CDR3 region has the DNA TGTGCCAGCAGTACCTTCCTCACTAGCGGGAGAACATATACGCAGTATTTT. Amino acid sequence: CASSTFLTSGRTYTQYF.

J is TRBJ1-4 and V is TRBV10-3, with 7 nucleotides matching TRBD1. The CDR3 covers 13 residues. The germline V gene has CDR1 ENHRY and CDR2 SYGVKD. V lost 5 bases to trimming and J lost 8 bases; unmatched junction nucleotides: 5. CDR3 in amino acids: CAISSTQGEKLFF. The CDR3 DNA sequence: TGTGCCATCAGTTCGACACAGGGGGAAAAACTGTTTTTT.

As regards this clone: The same CDR3 can be traced to other DNA sequences in this sample. The rearrangement joins TRBV4-3 to TRBJ2-1; D gene uncertain. Germline V CDR1 and CDR2: LGHNA, YSLEER. This CDR3 comprises 13 residues. V shed 0 bases and J shed 1 base, with 1 base lying between them. Written as DNA, the CDR3 is TGCGCCAGCAGCCAAGATTCCTACAATGAGCAGTTCTTC. Encoded protein: CASSQDSYNEQFF.